Below, 32 T cell receptor beta chains from the same sample are listed, as sequenced in a study of blood T cell repertoires in COVID-19. The protocol was immunoSEQ multiplex PCR, while the TCRdb copy is restricted to in-frame clones and leaves out a portion. The sample contains about 440,000 clones, approximately 88% of which appear only once. Input material: peripheral blood. These receptors all stem from a woman aged 45-59 years with COVID-19, enrolled during active disease.

The genes are TRBV5-4 and TRBJ1-6; 7 bases map to TRBD1. V dropped 6 bases and J dropped 10; count of bases not matched to a gene: 13. The germline V gene encodes CDR1 SGHNT and CDR2 YYREEE (reference sequence). The CDR3 runs 15 residues. The CDR3 nucleotides read TGTGCCAGCACCCTTGGAGGGACAGATTCATCACCCCTCCACTTT. Amino acid sequence: CASTLGGTDSSPLHF.

The chain recombines TRBV3-1 (or the pseudogene TRBV3-2) with TRBJ1-1; 7 positions match TRBD1. Germline V gene data show CDR1 as LGHDT and CDR2 as YNNKEL (reference sequence). There are 15 residues in the CDR3. The J segment lost 0 bases and the V segment lost 4 bases, leaving 5 bases of the junction unmatched. Here the CDR3 reads CASSPFGTVNTEAFF. DNA for the CDR3: TGTGCCAGCAGCCCCTTCGGGACAGTGAACACTGAAGCTTTCTTT.

The genes are TRBV29-1 and TRBJ2-3, with TRBD1 as a possible D gene (5 bases). Deletions cut 3 bases from V and 4 bases from J, with 17 bases between. The CDR3 loop spans 15 amino acids. The germline gives CDR1 SQVTM, CDR2 ANQGSEA. The CDR3 DNA reads TGCAGCGTTGACCCTGGGCCAGGGAAATCAGATACGCAGTATTTT. Translated: CSVDPGPGKSDTQYF.

The CDR3: CASSLRGGRGYTF. The CDR3, as DNA: TGTGCCAGCAGTTTAAGGGGGGGGCGCGGCTACACCTTC. The rearrangement links TRBV28 to TRBJ1-2; weak D call: TRBD1 (6 bases). CDR3 size: 13 residues. The germline V gene encodes CDR1 MDHEN and CDR2 SYDVKM. V was trimmed by 2 bases and J by 8 bases, leaving 12 bases between them.

In DNA form, the CDR3 reads TGTGCCAGCACCTCCAACAGGGGGGCGGCTTTCTTT. Encoded protein: CASTSNRGAAFF. The J gene is TRBJ1-1, the V gene TRBV5-5, with TRBD1 matching over 8 bases. V was pared by 6 bases and J by 11 bases, with 9 bases of the junction left unmatched. This CDR3 has 12 amino acids. Germline CDR1 SGHKS, CDR2 YYEKEE (reference sequence).

The chain recombines TRBV5-6 with TRBJ1-5, with a possible D match to TRBD1 (5 bases). V dropped 0 bases and J dropped 6 bases, with 10 bases sitting between them. Germline loops: CDR1 SGHDT, CDR2 YYEEEE. This CDR3 is 14 amino acids long. CDR3 loop: CASSLAGRSQPQHF. CDR3 bases: TGTGCCAGCAGCTTGGCAGGGAGGAGTCAGCCCCAGCATTTT.

This chain connects TRBV3-1 (or the pseudogene TRBV3-2) to TRBJ2-7; D is undetermined. Trimming took 5 bases from V and 2 from J, leaving 4 bases between them. The CDR3 has 11 residues. Germline CDR1 reads LGHDT; CDR2 reads YNNKEL (reference sequence). The CDR3 DNA is TGTGCCAGCAGCGGAGCCTACGAGCAGTACTTC. Protein sequence: CASSGAYEQYF.

The chain combines TRBV19 with TRBJ2-1; tentative D call: TRBD1 (5 bases). V shed 6 bases and J shed 7 bases, with 28 bases lying between them. The length of the CDR3 is 18 residues. Looked up from germline, CDR1 is LNHDA and CDR2 is SQIVND (reference sequence). The CDR3 sequence is CASSPVGLMSGFQNEQFF. The CDR3 DNA follows: TGTGCCAGTAGCCCGGTGGGGCTAATGAGTGGGTTCCAAAATGAGCAGTTCTTC.

V usage is TRBV27 and J usage is TRBJ2-5; D is possibly TRBD2 (5 bases). The CDR3 consists of 15 residues. CDR1 MNHEY and CDR2 SMNVEV come from the germline V gene (reference sequence). V lost 5 bases to trimming and J lost 4 bases, with 17 bases between them. CDR3 bases: TGTGCCAGCAGTCTGTACGGGTCTCGGGGAGAGACCCAGTACTTC. Encoded protein: CASSLYGSRGETQYF.

This clone was recorded only once. V gene TRBV6-1 combines with J gene TRBJ2-7; 8 nucleotides line up with TRBD1. The CDR3 has 14 residues. The J segment lost 4 bases and the V segment lost 2 bases, leaving 4 bases of the junction unmatched. CDR1 MNHNS and CDR2 SASEGT come from the germline V gene. The CDR3 spells CASSEYRGVYEQYF. The CDR3 nucleotides are TGTGCCAGCAGTGAATACAGGGGGGTATACGAGCAGTACTTC.

This chain uses TRBV2 with TRBJ2-4, with 9 positions matching TRBD2. V dropped 9 bases and J dropped 0; count of bases not matched to a gene: 6. CDR1 and CDR2 from the germline V gene are SNHLY and FYNNEI. The CDR3 is 15 amino acids. CDR3 in DNA: TGTGCCAGAGCGGGAGCGGGGGGAGCCAAAAACATTCAGTACTTC. Encoded protein: CARAGAGGAKNIQYF.

The V call is TRBV5-1, the J call TRBJ2-1, with D possibly TRBD2 on 7 matching bases. The CDR3 contains 15 residues. The germline CDR1 and CDR2 sequences are SGHRS and YFSETQ. V was trimmed by 0 bases and J by 3 bases, leaving 10 bases between them. This chain's CDR3 is CASSLEGGLYNEQFF. For the CDR3, the DNA is TGCGCCAGCAGCTTGGAGGGGGGGCTCTACAATGAGCAGTTCTTC. Filled out from reference TRBV5-1 and TRBJ2-1, the complete variable domain reads KAGVTQTPRYLIKTRGQQVTLSCSPISGHRSVSWYQQTPGQGLQFLFEYFSETQRNKGNFPGRFSGRQFSNSRSEMNVSTLELGDSALYLCASSLEGGLYNEQFFGPGTRLTVL.

This clone has more than one count but fewer than ten. The chain carries TRBV4-1 and TRBJ1-4; D is ambiguous. With 2 bases removed from V and 8 bases from J, the gap between germline ends came to 9 bases. From germline, CDR1 is MGHRA and CDR2 YSYEKL. CDR3 length: 13 amino acids. This CDR3 is CASSQWRGEKLFF. CDR3 coding DNA: TGCGCCAGCAGCCAATGGCGAGGGGAAAAACTGTTTTTT.

V usage is TRBV2 and J usage is TRBJ1-1; no definite D call. The CDR3 length is 14 residues. CDR1 is SNHLY, CDR2 FYNNEI, per germline. V was trimmed by 6 bases and J by 5 bases, leaving 16 bases between them. CDR3 coding DNA: TGTGCCAGCAGCGAGGCGTCCGGAGGGACTGAAGCTTTCTTT. Translating it yields CASSEASGGTEAFF.

The chain employs TRBV5-6 and TRBJ2-5; D is unclear. The CDR3 totals 13 residues. V gave up 0 bases and J gave up 4 bases, with 7 bases separating them. Germline V gene sequence: CDR1 SGHDT, CDR2 YYEEEE. The CDR3 is CASSLAPRETQYF. Written as DNA, the CDR3 is TGTGCCAGCAGCTTGGCCCCTAGAGAGACCCAGTACTTC.

The chain joins TRBV6-5 to TRBJ2-5; D uncertain. Germline loops: CDR1 MNHEY, CDR2 SVGAGI. Trimming removed 6 bases at V and 4 bases at J, with 15 bases between. The CDR3 sequence is 14 residues long. As DNA, the CDR3 is TGTGCCAGCAGGGCCTCAACAATCCCAGAGACCCAGTACTTC. Amino acids: CASRASTIPETQYF.

The chain employs TRBV28 and TRBJ2-7; 13 bases map to TRBD2. There are 15 residues in the CDR3. CDR1 and CDR2 (germline): MDHEN, SYDVKM. V dropped 6 bases and J dropped 2; count of bases not matched to a gene: 4. The CDR3 loop reads CASSQGLAGAYEQYF. The CDR3 DNA follows: TGTGCCAGCAGCCAAGGACTAGCGGGGGCCTACGAGCAGTACTTC.

The J gene is TRBJ2-2, the V gene TRBV19; 12 bases agree with TRBD2. In germline, CDR1 is LNHDA, CDR2 SQIVND (reference sequence). The CDR3 sequence is 15 residues long. V shed 9 bases and J 3 bases; nucleotides not matched to a gene: 5. The CDR3, as DNA: TGTGCCAGCAGACTAGCGGGGGCCGACACCGGGGAGCTGTTTTTT. As protein: CASRLAGADTGELFF.

V and J are TRBV6-5 and TRBJ2-1; 9 nucleotides line up with TRBD2. CDR1 is MNHEY and CDR2 is SVGAGI in the germline V gene. CDR3 length: 15 amino acids. The V gene end was trimmed by 6 bases and the J gene end by 8 bases; junction bases not matched to a gene: 11. CDR3 nucleotide sequence: TGTGCCAGCAGCCTTAGCGGGGGCCCTTATGATGAGCAGTTCTTC. Translating gives CASSLSGGPYDEQFF.

V and J are TRBV4-1 and TRBJ2-3; 10 bases agree with TRBD2. Germline V gives CDR1 MGHRA, CDR2 YSYEKL. This CDR3 spans 16 amino acids. Losses at the gene ends were 4 bases for V and 6 bases for J; bases not matched to a gene: 10. CDR3 amino acids: CASSRLLAGRGDTQYF. CDR3 DNA: TGCGCCAGCAGCCGCCTACTAGCGGGGAGGGGGGATACGCAGTATTTT.

This chain uses TRBV14 with TRBJ1-2; the D gene is possibly TRBD1 (5 bases). V was pared by 5 bases and J by 3 bases, with 10 bases between. The CDR3 totals 13 residues. The germline CDR1 and CDR2 sequences are SGHDN and FVKESK. CDR3 DNA: TGTGCCAGCAGCGACGCAGGGTACTATGGCTACACCTTC. Translation: CASSDAGYYGYTF.

The gene calls are TRBV7-6 and TRBJ1-5, with D perhaps TRBD1 (5 bases). CDR3 length equals 15 residues. CDR1 SGHVS and CDR2 FNYEAQ come from the germline V gene. V was clipped by 6 bases and J by 4 bases, with 16 bases between them. The CDR3 here is CASSIGAGRNQPQHF. Here the CDR3 DNA reads TGTGCCAGCAGTATAGGGGCCGGGAGGAATCAGCCCCAGCATTTT.

This chain connects TRBV9 to TRBJ1-2; D possibly corresponds to TRBD1 (6 bases). The CDR3 consists of 17 residues. Trimming took 0 bases from V and 4 from J, leaving 19 bases between them. The germline V gene has CDR1 SGDLS and CDR2 YYNGEE. The CDR3 nucleotides read TGTGCCAGCAGCGTAGAGGGAAACAGGGTCGGACCCTATGGCTACACCTTC. Translation gives CASSVEGNRVGPYGYTF. Full variable domain (rest looked up from reference TRBV9 and TRBJ1-2): DSGVTQTPKHLITATGQRVTLRCSPRSGDLSVYWYQQSLDQGLQFLIQYYNGEERAKGNILERFSAQQFPDLHSELNLSSLELGDSALYFCASSVEGNRVGPYGYTFGSGTRLTVV.

The rearrangement uses TRBV9 and TRBJ2-1, with 12 bases aligning to TRBD1. Per the germline V gene, CDR1 is SGDLS and CDR2 is YYNGEE. The junction had 13 bases not matched to a gene; V was cut back by 4 bases and J by 2 bases. The CDR3 has 19 amino acids. In DNA, the CDR3 is TGTGCCAGCAGCTCACCGGGACAGGGGGCCCCGAGCGCCTACAATGAGCAGTTCTTC. It encodes CASSSPGQGAPSAYNEQFF.

J is TRBJ1-1 and V is TRBV7-2; maybe TRBD1 (6 bases). The CDR3 runs to 15 residues. Germline V gene data show CDR1 as SGHTA and CDR2 as FQGNSA. V was trimmed by 3 bases and J by 0 bases, leaving 11 bases between them. For the CDR3, the DNA is TGTGCCAGCAGCTTTACAGGGACCGTGAACACTGAAGCTTTCTTT. Protein product: CASSFTGTVNTEAFF.

The V call is TRBV11-2, the J call TRBJ1-2; 7 nucleotides align to TRBD1. The ends lost 3 bases at V and 2 bases at J; junction bases unmatched: 6. CDR1 is SGHAT, CDR2 FQNNGV, per germline. This CDR3 contains 15 residues. CDR3 coding DNA: TGTGCCAGCAGCTTCGCTCCGGACAGGAACTATGGCTACACCTTC. Residues: CASSFAPDRNYGYTF.

The rearrangement uses TRBV9 and TRBJ2-3, with D perhaps TRBD2 (5 bases). Trimming pared 4 bases from V and 4 bases from J, leaving 7 bases between. CDR1 is SGDLS, CDR2 YYNGEE, per germline. The CDR3 has 12 residues. The CDR3 reads CASSQEADTQYF. The CDR3 DNA is TGTGCCAGCAGCCAGGAGGCAGATACGCAGTATTTT.

The gene calls are TRBV2 and TRBJ2-7; D ambiguous. V lost 5 bases, J lost 0 bases, and 11 bases lay in between. Per the germline V gene, CDR1 is SNHLY and CDR2 is FYNNEI. The CDR3 consists of 14 residues. CDR3: CASSPDTYSYEQYF. CDR3 bases: TGTGCCAGCAGTCCCGACACCTACTCCTACGAGCAGTACTTC.

The genes are TRBV30 and TRBJ1-2; D remains ambiguous. CDR3 size: 13 residues. V lost 3 bases, J lost 6 bases, and 14 bases lay in between. Germline V gene lookup returns CDR1 GTSNPN and CDR2 SVGIG (reference sequence). DNA for the CDR3: TGTGCCTGGAGCCGCGGAGACCTGGATGGCTACACCTTC. Translation: CAWSRGDLDGYTF.

This clone was counted a few times. The rearrangement uses TRBV6-6 and TRBJ1-6, with D hard to call. The CDR3 runs to 16 residues. V shed 2 bases and J shed 12 bases, with 20 bases lying between them. Per the germline V gene, CDR1 is MNHNY and CDR2 is SVGAGI (reference sequence). CDR3 protein: CASSYITGGMLKPLHF. The CDR3 region has the DNA TGTGCCAGCAGTTACATCACTGGCGGCATGTTGAAACCCCTCCACTTT.

The chain carries TRBV5-1 and TRBJ1-1; 8 bases fit TRBD1. After removal of 3 bases from V and 5 bases from J, the junction contained 6 bases not matched to a gene. The CDR3 is 14 residues long. Per the germline V gene, CDR1 is SGHRS and CDR2 is YFSETQ. DNA of the CDR3: TGCGCCAGCAGCTCCAGGGGGCGCGGGACTGAAGCTTTCTTT. Protein product: CASSSRGRGTEAFF.

This clone has a single count. This sequence joins TRBV19 and TRBJ1-2; TRBD1 agrees at 9 bases. Germline-derived CDR1 and CDR2 are LNHDA and SQIVND (reference sequence). The CDR3 runs to 15 residues. Trimming took 4 bases from V and 2 from J; bases not matched to a gene: 5. CDR3 sequence (DNA): TGTGCCAGTAGTACCTGGACAGGGGTGAACTATGGCTACACCTTC. Translation: CASSTWTGVNYGYTF.